This TCR beta chain emerged from a study of PD-1 blockade in mismatch repair-deficient tumors. Study-wide context: Patients had about eleven mismatch repair-deficient cancer types and were previously treated and progressing. Findings and limits, study-wide: After pembrolizumab, tumor-resident clones rose rapidly, then generally contracted before radiologic responses.

All patients were mismatch repair deficient, assessed by either PCR or immunohistochemistry. A few pembrolizumab responders had their TCRs sequenced. The CDR3 has 15 amino acids. Germline CDR1 and CDR2: LGHNA and YSLEER. With V trimmed by 0 bases and J by 4 bases, 3 bases remained unmatched. The assay was immunoSEQ multiplex PCR, and TCRdb's table has in-frame clones only and misses some. The repertoire holds around 40,000 clones, with roughly 77% as singletons. Comments on this clone: Its target is unknown.

The sequencing here drew on peripheral blood, taken 4 weeks after starting pembrolizumab. The TCR comes from an adult with mismatch repair-deficient cancer. The V and J genes are TRBV4-3 and TRBJ2-1; 7 bases fit TRBD1. CDR3 DNA: TGCGCCAGCAGCCAAGACCCGGGACAGTACAATGAGCAGTTCTTC. Its protein is CASSQDPGQYNEQFF.